This entry features one T cell receptor beta chain sequence. Antigen: not known. These data are taken from a study of CD8 T cells in ankylosing spondylitis. In making TCR beta libraries, quantitative 5'-RACE with molecular barcodes was used. A single record per CDR3 protein comes from TCRdb applying MiXCR to the 5' RACE reads. This table holds around 430,000 distinct CDR3 sequences, 15% to 20% found once. General study results and limits: A TCR beta motif of fewer than ten highly homologous variants appeared characteristic of ankylosing spondylitis blood. Reactive arthritis synovial fluid and blood were previously reported to contain some motif variants.

Germline CDR1 reads SNHLY; CDR2 reads FYNNEI. After removal of 3 bases from V and 3 bases from J, the junction contained 4 bases not matched to a gene. The length of the CDR3 is 14 residues. Sequences were obtained from blood, either unsorted or a sorted T cell fraction (not recorded which). This sequence originates from a male donor with ankylosing spondylitis. The chain couples TRBV2 to TRBJ2-5, with 7 nucleotides matching TRBD1. The CDR3 DNA reads TGTGCCAGCAGTGAGGGACAGAGAAAAGAGACCCAGTACTTC. Translated: CASSEGQRKETQYF.